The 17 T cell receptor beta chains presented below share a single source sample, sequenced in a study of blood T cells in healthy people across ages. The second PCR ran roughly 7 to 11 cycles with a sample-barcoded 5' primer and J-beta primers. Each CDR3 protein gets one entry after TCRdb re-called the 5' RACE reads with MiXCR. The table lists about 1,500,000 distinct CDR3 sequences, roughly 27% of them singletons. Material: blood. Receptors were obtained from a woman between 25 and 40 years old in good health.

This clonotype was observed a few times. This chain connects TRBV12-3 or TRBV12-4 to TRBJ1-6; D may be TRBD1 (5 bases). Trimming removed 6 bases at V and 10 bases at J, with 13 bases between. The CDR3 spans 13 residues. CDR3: CASSLPGGSPLHF. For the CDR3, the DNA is TGTGCCAGCAGCCTACCGGGGGGATCACCCCTCCACTTT.

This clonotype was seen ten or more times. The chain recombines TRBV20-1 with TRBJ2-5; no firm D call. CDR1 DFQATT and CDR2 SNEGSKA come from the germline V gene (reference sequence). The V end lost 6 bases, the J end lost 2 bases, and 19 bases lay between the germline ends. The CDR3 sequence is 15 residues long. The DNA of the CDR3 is TGCAGTGCCCGCCGGTCTTCGACGCGACAAGAGACCCAGTACTTC. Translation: CSARRSSTRQETQYF.

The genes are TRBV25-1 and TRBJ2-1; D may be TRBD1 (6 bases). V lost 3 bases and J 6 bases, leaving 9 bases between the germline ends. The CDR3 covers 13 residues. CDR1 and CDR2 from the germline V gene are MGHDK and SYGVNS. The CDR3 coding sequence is TGTGCCAGCAGTGATCTGGACAGCAATGAGCAGTTCTTC. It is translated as CASSDLDSNEQFF.

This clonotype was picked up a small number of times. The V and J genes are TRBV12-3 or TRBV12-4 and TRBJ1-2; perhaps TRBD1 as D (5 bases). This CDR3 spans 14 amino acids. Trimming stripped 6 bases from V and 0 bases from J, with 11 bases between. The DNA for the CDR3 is TGTGCCAGCAGCGCGACAGATGCTAACTATGGCTACACCTTC. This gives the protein CASSATDANYGYTF.

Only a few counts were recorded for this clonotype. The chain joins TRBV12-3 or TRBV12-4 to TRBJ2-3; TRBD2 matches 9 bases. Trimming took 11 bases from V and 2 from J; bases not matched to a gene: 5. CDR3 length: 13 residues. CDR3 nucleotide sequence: TGTGCCGGGAGCGGGGGGACCACAGATACGCAGTATTTT. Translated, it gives CAGSGGTTDTQYF.

CDR3 sequence reads: CASSARNWGQVNYGYTF. CDR3 DNA: TGCGCCAGCAGTGCAAGGAATTGGGGACAGGTGAACTATGGCTACACCTTC. This chain joins TRBV10-1 and TRBJ1-2; 8 positions agree with TRBD1. Germline loops: CDR1 WNHNN, CDR2 SYGVQD (reference sequence). J gave up 2 bases and V 4 bases, and 12 bases lay outside the gene matches. The CDR3 runs to 17 residues.

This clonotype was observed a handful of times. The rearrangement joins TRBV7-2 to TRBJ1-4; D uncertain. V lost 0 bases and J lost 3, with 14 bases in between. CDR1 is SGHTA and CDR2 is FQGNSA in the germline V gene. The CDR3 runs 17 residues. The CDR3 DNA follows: TGTGCCAGCAGCTTAGCGGAGAGGGAAGCAGCTAATGAAAAACTGTTTTTT. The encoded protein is CASSLAEREAANEKLFF.

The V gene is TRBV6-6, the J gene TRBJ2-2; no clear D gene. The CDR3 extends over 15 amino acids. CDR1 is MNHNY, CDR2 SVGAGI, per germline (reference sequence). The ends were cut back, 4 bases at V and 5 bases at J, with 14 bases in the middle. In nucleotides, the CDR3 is TGTGCCAGCAGTTCGGAGCTTTTGACAACCGGGGAGCTGTTTTTT. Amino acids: CASSSELLTTGELFF.

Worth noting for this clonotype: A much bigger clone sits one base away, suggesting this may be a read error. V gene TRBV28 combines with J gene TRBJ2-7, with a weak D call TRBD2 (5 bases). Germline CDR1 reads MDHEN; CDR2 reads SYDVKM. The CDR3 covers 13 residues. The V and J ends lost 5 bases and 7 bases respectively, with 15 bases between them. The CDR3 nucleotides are TGTGCCAGCAGTCCCCGGGGTTACAATGAGCAGTACTTC. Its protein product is CASSPRGYNEQYF.

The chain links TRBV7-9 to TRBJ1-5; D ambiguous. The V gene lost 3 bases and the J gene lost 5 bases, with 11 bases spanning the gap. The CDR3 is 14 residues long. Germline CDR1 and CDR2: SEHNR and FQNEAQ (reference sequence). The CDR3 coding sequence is TGTGCCAGCAGCTTTGGCGACCCCCATCAGCCCCAGCATTTT. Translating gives CASSFGDPHQPQHF.

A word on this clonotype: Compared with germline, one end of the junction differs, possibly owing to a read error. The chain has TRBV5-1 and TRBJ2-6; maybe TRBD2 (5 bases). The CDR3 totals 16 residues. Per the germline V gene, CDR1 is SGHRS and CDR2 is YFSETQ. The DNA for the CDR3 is TGCACCAGCAGCCCCGGACTGAGCTCTGGGGCCAACGTCCTGACTTTC. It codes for CTSSPGLSSGANVLTF. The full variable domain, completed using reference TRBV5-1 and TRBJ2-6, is KAGVTQTPRYLIKTRGQQVTLSCSPISGHRSVSWYQQTPGQGLQFLFEYFSETQRNKGNFPGRFSGRQFSNSRSEMNVSTLELGDSALYLCTSSPGLSSGANVLTFGAGSRLTVL.

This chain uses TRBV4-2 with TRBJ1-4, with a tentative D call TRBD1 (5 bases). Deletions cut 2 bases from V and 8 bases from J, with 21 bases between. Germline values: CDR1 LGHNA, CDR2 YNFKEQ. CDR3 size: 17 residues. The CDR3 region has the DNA TGTGCCAGCAGCCAAACTGGAGGGACTGACACCGGGGAAAAACTGTTTTTT. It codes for CASSQTGGTDTGEKLFF.

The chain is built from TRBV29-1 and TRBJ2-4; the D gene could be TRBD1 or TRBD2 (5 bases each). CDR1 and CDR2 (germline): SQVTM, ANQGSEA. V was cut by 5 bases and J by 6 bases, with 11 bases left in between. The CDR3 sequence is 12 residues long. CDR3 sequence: CSVSSGANIQYF. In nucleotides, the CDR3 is TGCAGCGTTTCCTCCGGGGCAAACATTCAGTACTTC.

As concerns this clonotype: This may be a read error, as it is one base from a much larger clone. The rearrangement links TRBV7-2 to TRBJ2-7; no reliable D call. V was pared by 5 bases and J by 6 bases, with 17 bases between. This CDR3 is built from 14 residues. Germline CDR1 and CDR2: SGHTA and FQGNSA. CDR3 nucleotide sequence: TGTACCAGCAGCCCCACCGGCAGGTTAGGCGAGCAGTACTTC. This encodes CTSSPTGRLGEQYF.

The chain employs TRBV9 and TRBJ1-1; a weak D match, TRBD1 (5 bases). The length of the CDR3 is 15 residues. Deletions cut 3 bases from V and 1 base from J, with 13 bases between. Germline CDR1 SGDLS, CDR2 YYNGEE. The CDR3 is CASSAWDGENTEAFF. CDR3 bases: TGTGCCAGCAGCGCGTGGGACGGTGAGAACACTGAAGCTTTCTTT.

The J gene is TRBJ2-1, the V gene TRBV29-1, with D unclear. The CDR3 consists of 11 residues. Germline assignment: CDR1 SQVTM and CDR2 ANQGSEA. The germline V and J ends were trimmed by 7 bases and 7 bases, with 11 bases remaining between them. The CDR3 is CSAQVYNEQFF. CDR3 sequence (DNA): TGCAGCGCCCAAGTGTATAATGAGCAGTTCTTC.

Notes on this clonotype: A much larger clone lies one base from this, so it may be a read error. Written as DNA, the CDR3 is TGCAGCGTTGAAGGTGGAACAGGGGGGGCCGCCTATGGCTACACCTTC. Translated: CSVEGGTGGAAYGYTF. The chain has TRBV29-1 and TRBJ1-2; 8 bases are a match to TRBD1. The CDR3 length is 16 residues. From germline, CDR1 is SQVTM and CDR2 ANQGSEA. The ends lost 1 base at V and 4 bases at J; junction bases unmatched: 11.